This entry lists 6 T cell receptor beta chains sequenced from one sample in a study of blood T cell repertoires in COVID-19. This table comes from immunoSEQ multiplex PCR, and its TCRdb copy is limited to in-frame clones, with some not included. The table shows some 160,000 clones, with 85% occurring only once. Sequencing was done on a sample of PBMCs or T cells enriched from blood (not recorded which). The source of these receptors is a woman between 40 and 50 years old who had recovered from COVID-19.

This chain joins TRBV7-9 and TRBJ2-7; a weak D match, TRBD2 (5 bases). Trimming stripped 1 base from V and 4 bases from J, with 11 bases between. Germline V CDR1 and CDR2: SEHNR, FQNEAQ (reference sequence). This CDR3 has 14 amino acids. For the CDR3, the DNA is TGTGCCAGCAGCTTAGAGGATACGGGGTACGAGCAGTACTTC. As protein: CASSLEDTGYEQYF.

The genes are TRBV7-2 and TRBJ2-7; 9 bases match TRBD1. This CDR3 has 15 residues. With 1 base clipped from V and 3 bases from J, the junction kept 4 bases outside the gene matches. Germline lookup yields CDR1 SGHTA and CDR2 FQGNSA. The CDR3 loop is CASSLEGTGIYEQYF. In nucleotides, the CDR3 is TGTGCCAGCAGCTTAGAAGGGACAGGGATCTACGAGCAGTACTTC.

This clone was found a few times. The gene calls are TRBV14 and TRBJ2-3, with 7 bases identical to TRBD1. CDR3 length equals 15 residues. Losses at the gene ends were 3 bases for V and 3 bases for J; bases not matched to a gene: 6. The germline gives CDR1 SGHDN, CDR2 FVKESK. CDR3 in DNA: TGTGCCAGCAGCCAGACCGGGACAGCGACAGATACGCAGTATTTT. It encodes CASSQTGTATDTQYF.

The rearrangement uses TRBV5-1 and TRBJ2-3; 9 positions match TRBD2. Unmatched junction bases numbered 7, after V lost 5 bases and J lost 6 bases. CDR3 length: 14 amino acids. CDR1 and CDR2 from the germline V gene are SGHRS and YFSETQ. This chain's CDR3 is CASRILAGVDTQYF. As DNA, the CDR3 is TGCGCCAGCAGAATATTAGCGGGGGTTGATACGCAGTATTTT.

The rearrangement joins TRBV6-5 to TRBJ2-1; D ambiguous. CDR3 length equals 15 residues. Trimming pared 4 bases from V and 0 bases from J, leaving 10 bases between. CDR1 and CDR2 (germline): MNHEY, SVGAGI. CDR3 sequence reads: CASSFTLSSYNEQFF. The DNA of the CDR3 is TGTGCCAGCAGTTTCACCCTCAGCTCCTACAATGAGCAGTTCTTC.

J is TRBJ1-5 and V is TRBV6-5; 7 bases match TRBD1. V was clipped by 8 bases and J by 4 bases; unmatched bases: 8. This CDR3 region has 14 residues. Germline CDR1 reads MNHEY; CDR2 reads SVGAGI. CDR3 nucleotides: TGTGCCAGCCAAGAAAGGGGGCGTAATCAGCCCCAGCATTTT. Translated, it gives CASQERGRNQPQHF.